This is a list of T cell receptor beta chains from one sample in a study of blood T cell repertoires in COVID-19. Here immunoSEQ multiplex PCR was the method, and the copy in TCRdb shows in-frame clones only, minus some. The sample has 120,000 to 150,000 clones, approximately 80% seen once. The sequenced material came from peripheral blood. All receptors derive from a human donor in a cohort sampled during active COVID-19. Both conserved end residues are part of each CDR3. A D gene is named only where the DNA matches it firmly. A row's size may be missing; if present it is once, few, many or a size class.

abundance	v_gene	j_gene	d_gene	CDR3nt	CDR3aa
-	TRBV30	TRBJ2-7	TRBD1	TGTGCCTGGAAAAGGGGGCCCAGCGAGCAGTACTTC	CAWKRGPSEQYF
-	TRBV9	TRBJ1-6	TRBD1	TGTGCCAGCAGCGCCTTGGACAGGGGGGCTTCACCCCTCCACTTT	CASSALDRGASPLHF
-	TRBV6-5	TRBJ2-1	-	TGTGCCAGCAGTTACTCGGGCAGGGCTGCCTACAATGAGCAGTTCTTC	CASSYSGRAAYNEQFF
few	TRBV6-6	TRBJ1-6	-	TGTGCCAGCACTTACCCAAATTCACCCCTCCACTTT	CASTYPNSPLHF
once	TRBV7-7	TRBJ1-3	TRBD1	TGTGCTAGCAGCTTAGGGACAGACTCTGGAAACACCATATATTTT	CASSLGTDSGNTIYF
-	TRBV11-2	TRBJ2-7	-	TGTGCCAGCAGCCCCACCACGGGGCAGTACTTC	CASSPTTGQYF
-	TRBV5-4	TRBJ2-1	TRBD2	TGTGCCAGCAGCAGGGGACTAGCGGGAGGCAATGAGCAGTTCTTC	CASSRGLAGGNEQFF
-	TRBV9	TRBJ1-4	TRBD1	TGTGCCAGCAGCTCTACGACAGGGGAGGGAGAAAAACTGTTTTTT	CASSSTTGEGEKLFF
-	TRBV19	TRBJ2-7	TRBD1	TGTGCCAGTAGTATACGGGACAGGGCTCCCTACGAGCAGTACTTC	CASSIRDRAPYEQYF
-	TRBV12-3/TRBV12-4	TRBJ1-2	-	TGTGCCAGCAGCCAGGGGAGTCTGGGCTACACCTTC	CASSQGSLGYTF
-	TRBV5-1	TRBJ2-3	-	TGCGCCAGCAGCGGGTCGGGGGAGGCTCCCACAGATACGCAGTATTTT	CASSGSGEAPTDTQYF
few	TRBV28	TRBJ1-2	TRBD1	TGTGCCAGCAGTTTATGGCAAGGGGGCATATATGGCTACACCTTC	CASSLWQGGIYGYTF
-	TRBV10-3	TRBJ2-3	-	TGTGCCATCAGTGAACTTCAGGGGAGCGCAGATACGCAGTATTTT	CAISELQGSADTQYF
-	TRBV29-1	TRBJ2-2	TRBD2	TGCAGCGTCGGAACGGGGAGGGGCAGCTTCATCAAGAACACCGGGGAGCTGTTTTTT	CSVGTGRGSFIKNTGELFF
-	TRBV27	TRBJ1-2	TRBD1	TGTGCCAGCAGTTTTAGTAACAGGGGAAACTATGGCTACACCTTC	CASSFSNRGNYGYTF
-	TRBV2	TRBJ2-1	-	TGTGCCAGCAGAAGGACAACCAACAACAATGAGCAGTTCTTC	CASRRTTNNNEQFF